This entry lists 6 T cell receptor beta chains sequenced from one sample in a study of T cells in Graves' hyperthyroidism and ophthalmopathy. Amplification of TCR beta CDR3 regions was performed using RNA transcripts as template. Carried out on the TCR CDR3, a first-round RT-PCR used the HTBI primer set. TCRdb redid the calling of the multiplex PCR reads with MiXCR, one entry per CDR3 protein. The repertoire holds around 600,000 distinct CDR3 sequences, with just under 45% as singletons. Input material: peripheral blood or thyroid tissue (not recorded which). The receptors here all came from an adult man with Graves' disease, either hyperthyroidism or ophthalmopathy (not recorded which).

This clonotype was detected only once. The rearrangement links TRBV20-1 to TRBJ1-4; perhaps TRBD1 as D (5 bases). The ends were cut back, 1 base at V and 5 bases at J, with 17 bases in the middle. This CDR3 has 16 residues. Germline V gives CDR1 DFQATT, CDR2 SNEGSKA (reference sequence). The CDR3 loop reads CSARAIHQGLNEKLFF. The CDR3 DNA reads TGCAGTGCTAGAGCGATTCACCAGGGTCTGAATGAAAAACTGTTTTTT.

The V and J genes are TRBV25-1 and TRBJ2-5; 12 nucleotides align to TRBD2. CDR1 MGHDK and CDR2 SYGVNS come from the germline V gene. The CDR3 covers 17 residues. Trimming took 6 bases from V and 4 from J; bases not matched to a gene: 12. CDR3 in DNA: TGTGCCAGCAGCTCCACCGGACTAGCGGGGCCTCTAGAGACCCAGTACTTC. Amino acid sequence: CASSSTGLAGPLETQYF.

V is TRBV29-1 and J is TRBJ1-2; TRBD1 is a possible D gene (5 bases). V lost 8 bases and J lost 6, with 16 bases in between. The CDR3 sequence is 12 residues long. From germline, CDR1 is SQVTM and CDR2 ANQGSEA. In DNA, the CDR3 is TGCAGCTTGTACGGTGGGGCCGATGGCTACACCTTC. Translating gives CSLYGGADGYTF.

This chain joins TRBV5-1 and TRBJ1-2; D unclear. There are 14 residues in the CDR3. CDR1 SGHRS and CDR2 YFSETQ come from the germline V gene. The germline V and J ends were trimmed by 3 bases and 8 bases, with 17 bases remaining between them. CDR3 in DNA: TGCGCCAGCAGCTCACGCTTCGGGGAGGAGGGCTACACCTTC. Residues: CASSSRFGEEGYTF.

V and J are TRBV6-5 and TRBJ1-1; D remains unclear. Germline V lookup: CDR1 MNHEY, CDR2 SVGAGI. V lost 9 bases and J 10 bases, leaving 15 bases between the germline ends. This CDR3 comprises 11 residues. CDR3 protein: CASSGSFGAFF. CDR3 sequence (DNA): TGTGCCAGTTCGGGATCGTTCGGAGCTTTCTTT.

J is TRBJ1-6 and V is TRBV30, with TRBD1 matching over 7 bases. Losses at the gene ends were 1 base for V and 6 bases for J; bases not matched to a gene: 6. CDR3 length equals 15 residues. CDR1 GTSNPN and CDR2 SVGIG come from the germline V gene (reference sequence). The CDR3 nucleotides are TGTGCCTGGAGTGCCCTCGGGACAGCTAATTCACCCCTCCACTTT. Amino acid sequence: CAWSALGTANSPLHF.